One sample yielded the 17 T cell receptor beta chains listed below, sequenced in a study of blood T cell repertoires in COVID-19. Here immunoSEQ multiplex PCR was the method, and the copy in TCRdb shows in-frame clones only, minus some. The sample has about 81,000 clones; about 80% are singletons. Material for sequencing was peripheral blood. These receptors originate from a human donor in a cohort sampled during active COVID-19.

Here the CDR3 DNA reads TGCAGCGAAAGACTAGCGGGCCCCACAGATACGCAGTATTTT. Protein: CSERLAGPTDTQYF. The chain joins TRBV29-1 to TRBJ2-3; 10 positions agree with TRBD2. Per the germline V gene, CDR1 is SQVTM and CDR2 is ANQGSEA. CDR3 length: 14 residues. The J segment lost 2 bases and the V segment lost 7 bases, leaving 6 bases of the junction unmatched.

This chain connects TRBV10-3 to TRBJ2-2; 7 bases align to TRBD1. CDR3 length: 15 amino acids. The V segment lost 4 bases and the J segment 3 bases; nucleotides outside the gene matches: 5. The germline gives CDR1 ENHRY, CDR2 SYGVKD. The CDR3 sequence: CAISAEGAHTGELFF. CDR3 DNA: TGTGCCATCAGTGCAGAGGGGGCCCACACCGGGGAGCTGTTTTTT.

The chain employs TRBV7-2 and TRBJ2-7, with a weak D call TRBD1 (6 bases). This CDR3 comprises 14 residues. Trimming removed 4 bases at V and 0 bases at J, with 10 bases between. Germline CDR1 and CDR2: SGHTA and FQGNSA. This CDR3 reads CASSYGQHSYEQYF. The CDR3 region has the DNA TGTGCCAGCAGCTACGGACAGCACTCCTACGAGCAGTACTTC.

The chain joins TRBV10-3 to TRBJ1-6, with D perhaps TRBD1 (6 bases). Germline loops: CDR1 ENHRY, CDR2 SYGVKD. The CDR3 loop spans 12 amino acids. The V end was cut by 10 bases, the J end by 10 bases, with 14 bases between. CDR3 sequence (DNA): TGTGCCACCCGAGGGGGGGAATCACCCCTCCACTTT. Encoded protein: CATRGGESPLHF.

The V gene is TRBV3-1 (or the pseudogene TRBV3-2), the J gene TRBJ2-3; maybe TRBD2 (5 bases). Trimming removed 5 bases at V and 5 bases at J, with 14 bases between. This CDR3 has 14 residues. Per the germline V gene, CDR1 is LGHDT and CDR2 is YNNKEL (reference sequence). In DNA form, the CDR3 reads TGTGCCAGCAGCTACCGGGGTTCGGAAGATACGCAGTATTTT. This translates into CASSYRGSEDTQYF.

In this sample, this clone turned up a few times. V and J are TRBV6-5 and TRBJ1-5; the D is unclear. The CDR3 is made up of 12 amino acids. With 5 bases removed from V and 9 bases from J, the gap between germline ends came to 11 bases. Germline assignment: CDR1 MNHEY and CDR2 SVGAGI. CDR3 region: CASSRLMGPQHF. The CDR3 nucleotides read TGTGCCAGCAGTCGACTCATGGGGCCCCAGCATTTT.

This chain uses TRBV11-2 with TRBJ1-6; 8 bases map to TRBD1. J lost 7 bases, V lost 3 bases, and 5 bases had no gene match. Germline CDR1 and CDR2: SGHAT and FQNNGV. There are 15 residues in the CDR3. CDR3 in DNA: TGTGCCAGCAGCTTGATCGACAGGGGCAATTCACCCCTCCACTTT. Protein product: CASSLIDRGNSPLHF.

This clone is a singleton in its sample. The rearrangement uses TRBV20-1 and TRBJ2-6; D remains ambiguous. Germline lookup yields CDR1 DFQATT and CDR2 SNEGSKA (reference sequence). Trimming took 3 bases from V and 0 from J, leaving 9 bases between them. The CDR3 has 15 residues. CDR3 region: CSASRRISGANVLTF. The CDR3 coding sequence is TGCAGTGCTAGTCGCAGAATCTCTGGGGCCAACGTCCTGACTTTC.

The chain is built from TRBV6-4 and TRBJ1-2; a weak D match, TRBD1 (6 bases). Per germline, CDR1 MRHNA and CDR2 SNTAGT. CDR3 length: 13 amino acids. Deletions cut 4 bases from V and 5 bases from J, with 11 bases between. CDR3 residues: CASSAGGRYGYTF. The CDR3, as DNA: TGTGCCAGCAGTGCCGGGGGGCGATATGGCTACACCTTC.

This clone was detected once. The rearrangement links TRBV5-3 to TRBJ2-2; 12 bases agree with TRBD1. TRBV5-3 is filed as an ORF, its function uncertain. The CDR3 covers 19 residues. Losses at the gene ends were 3 bases for V and 6 bases for J; bases not matched to a gene: 15. CDR3 sequence reads: CARSCDRSRDRGRAGELFF. The CDR3 DNA reads as TGTGCCAGAAGCTGCGACAGAAGTCGGGACAGGGGGCGGGCCGGGGAGCTGTTTTTT.

The chain carries TRBV2 and TRBJ2-2, with TRBD2 identical over 14 bases. The CDR3 consists of 16 residues. Losses at the gene ends were 6 bases for V and 6 bases for J; bases not matched to a gene: 6. Germline CDR1 SNHLY, CDR2 FYNNEI. The CDR3 bases are TGTGCCAGCAGACCGGGACTAGCGGGGGTACCCGGGGAGCTGTTTTTT. Translating gives CASRPGLAGVPGELFF. The whole variable domain, remainder taken from reference TRBV2 and TRBJ2-2, is EPEVTQTPSHQVTQMGQEVILRCVPISNHLYFYWYRQILGQKVEFLVSFYNNEISEKSEIFDDQFSVERPDGSNFTLKIRSTKLEDSAMYFCASRPGLAGVPGELFFGEGSRLTVL.

V is TRBV7-9 and J is TRBJ1-2; D gene ambiguous. This CDR3 is built from 13 residues. Germline assignment: CDR1 SEHNR and CDR2 FQNEAQ (reference sequence). With 5 bases removed from V and 0 bases from J, the gap between germline ends came to 7 bases. The CDR3 nucleotides are TGTGCCAGCAGCCTAAATGCTAACTATGGCTACACCTTC. Translated, it gives CASSLNANYGYTF. Variable domain in full (rest from reference TRBV7-9 and TRBJ1-2): DTGVSQNPRHKITKRGQNVTFRCDPISEHNRLYWYRQTLGQGPEFLTYFQNEAQLEKSRLLSDRFSAERPKGSFSTLEIQRTEQGDSAMYLCASSLNANYGYTFGSGTRLTVV.

Here the CDR3 reads CASSEVQFYGYTF. The CDR3 nucleotides are TGTGCCAGCAGTGAAGTTCAGTTTTATGGCTACACCTTC. The chain employs TRBV6-1 and TRBJ1-2; no clear D gene. With 1 base removed from V and 5 bases from J, the gap between germline ends came to 8 bases. The CDR3 has 13 amino acids. Germline V gene sequence: CDR1 MNHNS, CDR2 SASEGT.

CDR3 sequence reads: CASSKQGYNEKLFF. The CDR3 nucleotides are TGCGCCAGCAGCAAACAGGGTTATAATGAAAAACTGTTTTTT. The V and J genes are TRBV4-1 and TRBJ1-4, with a tentative D call TRBD1 (6 bases). Germline values: CDR1 MGHRA, CDR2 YSYEKL. The CDR3 spans 14 residues. V gave up 5 bases and J gave up 4 bases, with 11 bases separating them.

The genes are TRBV6-1 and TRBJ1-4; 7 bases fit TRBD1. The V gene's germline CDR1 is MNHNS and CDR2 SASEGT. Losses at the gene ends were 2 bases for V and 10 bases for J; bases not matched to a gene: 19. This CDR3 has 18 residues. DNA of the CDR3: TGTGCCAGCAGTGAACTGATAGGGGCGGGACAGAGCCTTATAAAACTGTTTTTT. Amino acid sequence: CASSELIGAGQSLIKLFF.

The chain joins TRBV5-1 to TRBJ2-1; D is possibly TRBD2 (5 bases). The CDR3 sequence is 15 residues long. Trimming shortened V by 4 bases and J by 3 bases, and 14 bases separated the two germline ends. Germline V gene sequence: CDR1 SGHRS, CDR2 YFSETQ. The CDR3 sequence: CASSPNPGNYNEQFF. CDR3 DNA sequence: TGCGCCAGCAGCCCCAATCCCGGGAACTACAATGAGCAGTTCTTC.

The CDR3 spells CASSVDPGGSTDTQYF. CDR3 bases: TGTGCCAGCAGCGTAGATCCAGGGGGGAGCACAGATACGCAGTATTTT. The chain combines TRBV9 with TRBJ2-3, with D maybe TRBD1 (7 bases). CDR1 and CDR2 from the germline V gene are SGDLS and YYNGEE. The CDR3 runs 16 residues. The germline V and J ends were trimmed by 0 bases and 0 bases, with 11 bases remaining between them.